This is a list of T cell receptor beta chains from one sample in a study of T cell responses to AZD1222 COVID-19 vaccine. Generated by immunoSEQ multiplex PCR, the TCRdb table keeps only in-frame clones and is missing some. The table has 90,000 to 100,000 clones, around 89% seen once. Here the sequenced sample was peripheral blood, taken on day 0 of AZD1222 vaccination. These receptors all come from an adult in good health. Both conserved end residues are part of each CDR3. The order of the fields is V gene, D gene, clone size, J gene, CDR3 DNA, CDR3 protein. A D gene is named only where the DNA matches it firmly. The size field is filled for only some rows; it gives once, few, many or a size class.

>TRBV19|TRBD1|-|TRBJ2-6
TGTGCCAGTACCCCCGACAGGGCCGGGGCCAACGTCCTGACTTTC
CASTPDRAGANVLTF
>TRBV30|TRBD2|-|TRBJ2-7
TGTGCCTGGAGTGTAGCGGGAGAGGGCGACGAGCAGTACTTC
CAWSVAGEGDEQYF
>TRBV2|-|once|TRBJ1-4
TGTGCCAGCAGGGGAACTAATGAAAAACTGTTTTTT
CASRGTNEKLFF
>TRBV7-2|-|-|TRBJ2-2
TGTGCCAGCAGCGTACCCGGGGGGCCGAACACCGGGGAGCTGTTTTTT
CASSVPGGPNTGELFF
>TRBV7-2|-|-|TRBJ2-7
TGTGCCAGCAGCTTAATGTTGGGGACTCACTCCTACGAGCAGTACTTC
CASSLMLGTHSYEQYF
>TRBV28|TRBD1|few|TRBJ1-2
TGTGCCAGCAGTTTTGTTCAGGGGACAGACAGCTACACCTTC
CASSFVQGTDSYTF
>TRBV5-1|TRBD2|-|TRBJ2-3
TGCGCCAGCAGCTTGTCCTTGACTAGCGGGGGGCCGGGGGATACGCAGTATTTT
CASSLSLTSGGPGDTQYF
>TRBV6-5|-|-|TRBJ2-5
TGTGCCAGCAGATTGACAGGACCAACTGAGACCCAGTACTTC
CASRLTGPTETQYF
>TRBV5-5|-|-|TRBJ2-1
TGTGCCAGCACCACATCCACTTGGGACTACAATGAGCAGTTCTTC
CASTTSTWDYNEQFF
>TRBV19|TRBD1|-|TRBJ1-1
TGTGCCAGTACCCAACCATGGGGGCAGGGGGCACGAACCCATGAAGCTTTCTTT
CASTQPWGQGARTHEAFF
>TRBV28|-|-|TRBJ1-1
TGTGCCAGCAGTTTAAACCAGGACACTGAAGCTTTCTTT
CASSLNQDTEAFF
>TRBV28|TRBD2|-|TRBJ2-5
TGTGCCAGCACCCCTAGCGGGAGGAAAGTTGAGACCCAGTACTTC
CASTPSGRKVETQYF
>TRBV20-1|-|-|TRBJ1-1
TGCAGTGCTAGAGAAGGGTCGGAAGCTTTCTTT
CSAREGSEAFF
>TRBV1|-|-|TRBJ2-7
TGCACCAGCAGCCAAGCGGGACTAGCGGGAGGAGGCTACGAGCAGTACTTC
CTSSQAGLAGGGYEQYF
>TRBV30|-|once|TRBJ1-2
TGTGCCTGGAGTAGCCCGGGACACCTCAACTATGGCTACACCTTC
CAWSSPGHLNYGYTF
>TRBV10-3|-|once|TRBJ1-3
TGTGCCATCAGTCAATTTGGACAACAGGGTACTGGAAACACCATATATTTT
CAISQFGQQGTGNTIYF
>TRBV6-2/TRBV6-3|TRBD2|-|TRBJ2-5
TGTGCCAGCAGTTACTCAACGGGACTAGCGGAAAACCAAGAGACCCAGTACTTC
CASSYSTGLAENQETQYF
>TRBV12-3/TRBV12-4|-|-|TRBJ2-2
TGTGCCAGCAGTTTGATTCTCGCCGGGGAGCTGTTTTTT
CASSLILAGELFF
>TRBV24-1|TRBD1|-|TRBJ2-1
TGTGCCACCAGTGCCCGGGACAGGGGTTTCCATGAGCAGTTCTTC
CATSARDRGFHEQFF
>TRBV20-1|-|-|TRBJ1-2
TGCAGTGCCGGACGGAACTATGGCTACACCTTC
CSAGRNYGYTF
>TRBV6-5|-|-|TRBJ1-2
TGTGCCAGCAGTTACTCAGGCTATGGCTACACCTTC
CASSYSGYGYTF
>TRBV28|-|-|TRBJ1-2
TGTGCCAGCAGGAGAGAGGACGTAAACTATGGCTACACCTTC
CASRREDVNYGYTF
>TRBV13|TRBD2|-|TRBJ2-5
TGTGCCAGCAGCGAGCGGACGCGGGGGGAAGAGACCCAGTACTTC
CASSERTRGEETQYF
>TRBV29-1|-|-|TRBJ1-1
TGCAGCGGGTCCCCATTGAGGGCCACTGAAGCTTTCTTT
CSGSPLRATEAFF
>TRBV5-1|-|-|TRBJ1-2
TGCGCCAGCAGCTCAGCAGGGACCCGGGATGTCTACACCTTC
CASSSAGTRDVYTF
>TRBV27|TRBD1|-|TRBJ1-2
TGTGCCACCAGACAGGGGATGGGCTACACCTTC
CATRQGMGYTF
>TRBV5-4|-|-|TRBJ2-7
TGTGCCAGCAGCTTTGGTCGCGCCGAGCAGTACTTC
CASSFGRAEQYF
>TRBV18|-|-|TRBJ2-1
TGTGCCAGCTCAAGGACTACCAACTACAATGAGCAGTTCTTC
CASSRTTNYNEQFF
>TRBV5-1|-|once|TRBJ2-7
TGCGCCAGCAGATCAGGGCAGACCTACGAGCAGTACTTC
CASRSGQTYEQYF
>TRBV19|-|-|TRBJ2-5
TGTGCCAGTAGTATGGTCCTACAAGAGACCCAGTACTTC
CASSMVLQETQYF
>TRBV5-1|TRBD1|-|TRBJ2-7
TGCGCCAGCAGCTGGACAGGGGCCTACGAGCAGTACTTC
CASSWTGAYEQYF
>TRBV18|-|-|TRBJ2-5
TGTGCCAGCTCACCGGCTAGCAGTGAGACCCAGTACTTC
CASSPASSETQYF
>TRBV5-5|-|-|TRBJ1-1
TGTGCCAGCAGCTTGGAGCCGTCGAACACTGAAGCTTTCTTT
CASSLEPSNTEAFF
>TRBV7-3|-|-|TRBJ2-2
TGTGCCAGCAGCTTAATTGGTACCGGGGAGCTGTTTTTT
CASSLIGTGELFF
>TRBV28|-|few|TRBJ1-5
TGTGCCAGCACCGCGGTCCCAAGGCAGCCCCAGCATTTT
CASTAVPRQPQHF
>TRBV28|-|few|TRBJ1-2
TGTGCCAGCGGTACAGCTTCTGGCTACACCTTC
CASGTASGYTF
>TRBV18|-|once|TRBJ2-7
TGTGCCAGCTCACTGCTACAGCAAGACGAGCAGTACTTC
CASSLLQQDEQYF
>TRBV9|-|-|TRBJ1-1
TGTGCCAGCAGCAGATCCACTTTAGGGGCTTTCTTT
CASSRSTLGAFF
>TRBV28|TRBD1|-|TRBJ1-5
TGTGCCAGTCTCACAGGGGGGGATCAGCCCCAGCATTTT
CASLTGGDQPQHF
>TRBV5-1|TRBD1|many|TRBJ2-5
TGCGCCAGCAGCTCCGGACAGGTCGGGGAAGAGACCCAGTACTTC
CASSSGQVGEETQYF
>TRBV11-2|TRBD2|-|TRBJ2-7
TGTGCCAGCAGCCCACGACTGAGCGGGGATCCCTACGAGCAGTACTTC
CASSPRLSGDPYEQYF
>TRBV5-1|-|-|TRBJ2-2
TGCGCCAGCAGCATTAACACAGGGCCCGGGGAGCTGTTTTTT
CASSINTGPGELFF
>TRBV12-3/TRBV12-4|-|-|TRBJ2-1
TGTGCCAGCAGTTTCTCCAGCAGGGGTGAGCAGTTCTTC
CASSFSSRGEQFF
>TRBV5-6|-|once|TRBJ2-7
TGTGCCAGCAGCCCGGGGGCGGGCCGATACGAGCAGTACTTC
CASSPGAGRYEQYF
>TRBV7-2|TRBD2|-|TRBJ2-3
TGTGCCAGCAGCTTGGCTAGCGGGAGGGGACCCACAGATACGCAGTATTTT
CASSLASGRGPTDTQYF
>TRBV6-2/TRBV6-3|TRBD2|-|TRBJ2-7
TGTGCCAGCAGTTACTGGGCTAGCGGAGACGAGCAGTACTTC
CASSYWASGDEQYF
>TRBV6-6|-|-|TRBJ2-1
TGTGCCAGCAGTTACTCCCCAACCGTCAATGAGCAGTTCTTC
CASSYSPTVNEQFF
>TRBV28|-|-|TRBJ1-1
TGTGCCAGCAGTGACGTCCAGGCAACTTTT
CASSDVQATF
>TRBV12-5|-|-|TRBJ1-1
TGTGCTAGTGGTTTGGACAGGAACACTGAAGCTTTCTTT
CASGLDRNTEAFF
>TRBV6-5|-|few|TRBJ1-1
TGTGCCAGCAGTTACACCGGGACATTAGGGAACACTGAAGCTTTCTTT
CASSYTGTLGNTEAFF
>TRBV3-1/TRBV3-2|-|-|TRBJ1-1
TGTGCCAGCAGCCCTTCCAGGGCCCCTGAAGCTTTCTTT
CASSPSRAPEAFF
>TRBV7-2|TRBD2|-|TRBJ2-7
TGTGCCAGCAGCCCACCGATGGCTAGCGGGGCTTCCTACGAGCAGTACTTC
CASSPPMASGASYEQYF
>TRBV19|TRBD1|-|TRBJ1-5
TGTGCCAGTAACAGGGGGCATCAGCCCCAGCATTTT
CASNRGHQPQHF
>TRBV11-3|-|-|TRBJ2-3
TGTGCCAGCAGCTTAGTTCCTACAGATACGCAGTATTTT
CASSLVPTDTQYF
>TRBV5-1|-|-|TRBJ2-3
TGCGCCAGCAGCTTCATAGGACAGAGGTTGTCCACAGATACGCAGTATTTT
CASSFIGQRLSTDTQYF
>TRBV7-3|-|-|TRBJ2-3
TGTGCCAGCAGCCCCAGCAGTGCAGGGGATAGGGGTACGCAGTATTTT
CASSPSSAGDRGTQYF
>TRBV6-1|-|-|TRBJ1-2
TGTGCCAGCAGTGAAGATTACTATGGCTACACCTTC
CASSEDYYGYTF